The rows below give T cell receptor beta chains drawn from one sample of a study of blood T cell repertoires in COVID-19. Repertoires were generated with immunoSEQ multiplex PCR, while TCRdb's copy carries only in-frame clones and drops some. The repertoire holds under 300,000 clones, around 87% seen once, with approximately 7% in the top ten. The sequencing sample was made of peripheral blood. Every receptor here comes from a woman in her seventies with active or convalescent COVID-19. CDR3s include the opening cysteine and the closing phenylalanine or tryptophan. A D gene is named only where the DNA matches it firmly. Clone size, where shown, is once, few, many, or a class for clones that have expanded.

TRBV28	TRBJ2-1	few	TRBD2	CASRSGGPAEEQFF	TGTGCCAGCAGATCGGGGGGGCCGGCTGAAGAGCAGTTCTTC
TRBV7-9	TRBJ2-7	-	TRBD2	CASSLSGGANEQYF	TGTGCCAGCAGCTTATCCGGGGGGGCGAACGAGCAGTACTTC
TRBV2	TRBJ1-4	few	-	CASFSVPATNEKLFF	TGTGCCAGCTTTTCAGTGCCCGCAACTAATGAAAAACTGTTTTTT
TRBV27	TRBJ1-4	few	-	CASSLRYGPGVRKENEKLFF	TGTGCCAGCAGTTTACGCTATGGCCCCGGGGTGCGAAAGGAAAATGAAAAACTGTTTTTT
TRBV9	TRBJ2-7	-	-	CASSVGPDISYEQYF	TGTGCCAGCAGCGTAGGGCCTGACATCTCCTACGAGCAGTACTTC
TRBV19	TRBJ1-1	-	-	CASNPGVGGTEAFF	TGTGCCAGTAACCCAGGTGTCGGGGGCACTGAAGCTTTCTTT
TRBV5-8	TRBJ1-2	-	-	CASSSIVDFNYGYTF	TGTGCCAGCAGCTCCATAGTAGATTTTAACTATGGCTACACCTTC
TRBV3-1/TRBV3-2	TRBJ1-2	-	TRBD1	CASSTGDYGYTF	TGTGCCAGCAGTACAGGGGACTATGGCTACACCTTC
TRBV18	TRBJ2-5	-	-	CASSRGQEETQYF	TGTGCCAGCTCAAGGGGACAAGAAGAGACCCAGTACTTC
TRBV19	TRBJ1-1	-	-	CASSWERWTEAFF	TGTGCCAGTAGTTGGGAGCGTTGGACTGAAGCTTTCTTT
TRBV19	TRBJ2-2	-	-	CASTLASTSTGELFF	TGTGCCAGTACCCTCGCGTCGACTTCTACCGGGGAGCTGTTTTTT
TRBV12-1	TRBJ1-5	-	-	CASSRTVSNQPQHF	TGTGCCAGCAGCCGGACAGTAAGCAATCAGCCCCAGCATTTT
TRBV7-7	TRBJ1-3	-	TRBD1	CASSPGGSGNTIYF	TGTGCCAGCAGCCCAGGGGGTAGTGGAAACACCATATATTTT
TRBV5-1	TRBJ2-1	-	-	CASSPGQSPRNEQFF	TGCGCCAGCAGCCCTGGACAGTCCCCCCGCAATGAGCAGTTCTTC
TRBV25-1	TRBJ1-3	-	-	CASRESSGNTIYF	TGTGCCAGCAGGGAGAGCTCTGGAAACACCATATATTTT
TRBV5-6	TRBJ1-1	-	-	CASSFMEEAFF	TGTGCCAGCAGCTTTATGGAGGAAGCTTTCTTT
TRBV7-2	TRBJ2-1	-	-	CASSQGGGNYNEQFF	TGTGCCAGCAGCCAAGGGGGGGGAAACTACAATGAGCAGTTCTTC
TRBV9	TRBJ1-1	-	TRBD1	CASSLTGARGTEAFF	TGTGCCAGCAGCCTGACAGGGGCGCGGGGTACTGAAGCTTTCTTT
TRBV5-1	TRBJ2-2	-	-	CASSLAQGHNTGELFF	TGCGCCAGCAGCTTGGCCCAGGGACATAACACCGGGGAGCTGTTTTTT
TRBV7-2	TRBJ1-6	-	-	CASSFYRDTRLSPLHF	TGTGCCAGCAGCTTTTACCGGGACACCCGTTTATCACCCCTCCACTTT
TRBV5-6	TRBJ2-7	-	-	CASSYTYEQYF	TGTGCCAGCAGCTACACCTACGAGCAGTACTTC
TRBV6-5	TRBJ1-4	few	-	CASSGDRTRLFF	TGTGCCAGCAGCGGAGACAGGACGAGACTGTTTTTT
TRBV7-8	TRBJ1-2	-	-	CASSLALGSNGYTF	TGTGCCAGCAGCTTAGCTCTGGGTAGCAATGGCTACACCTTC